This T cell receptor (beta chain) was captured by sequencing in a study of vaccination and CD4 T cells after COVID-19. Overall study results and limits: Looking at convalescent patients, 304 of their 307 vaccine-specific clones were spike mono-reactive. The median number of SARS-CoV-2-reactive clonotypes increased from around 20 to 38, a change that did not reach significance.

The CDR3 is made up of 16 amino acids. Trimming took off 2 bases at V and 2 bases at J, with 16 bases between the two ends. Germline V CDR1 and CDR2: SGDLS, YYNGEE. Sequence data for DNA of cultured CD4+ T cells were generated by the Oncomine TCR Beta short-read assay. TCRdb fed the PCR reads into MiXCR, producing one record per CDR3 protein. The table includes around 4,000 distinct CDR3 sequences, under 30% detected once. This clonotype was found a few times. The antigen remains unidentified. Sample treatment: approximately nine-day PBMC culture with coronavirus spike peptide pools or control peptides (ViraFEST assay). CD4+ T cells of the unexposed donor were collected before the COVID-19 pandemic (2011-2018).

This clonotype originated in a human donor in good health. Material: CD4+ T cells from blood, cultured in vitro. The J gene is TRBJ1-2, the V gene TRBV9; possible D gene TRBD1, 5 bases. Here the CDR3 reads CASSVGLGRENYGYTF. CDR3 coding DNA: TGTGCCAGCAGCGTTGGCCTAGGCAGGGAAAACTATGGCTACACCTTC.